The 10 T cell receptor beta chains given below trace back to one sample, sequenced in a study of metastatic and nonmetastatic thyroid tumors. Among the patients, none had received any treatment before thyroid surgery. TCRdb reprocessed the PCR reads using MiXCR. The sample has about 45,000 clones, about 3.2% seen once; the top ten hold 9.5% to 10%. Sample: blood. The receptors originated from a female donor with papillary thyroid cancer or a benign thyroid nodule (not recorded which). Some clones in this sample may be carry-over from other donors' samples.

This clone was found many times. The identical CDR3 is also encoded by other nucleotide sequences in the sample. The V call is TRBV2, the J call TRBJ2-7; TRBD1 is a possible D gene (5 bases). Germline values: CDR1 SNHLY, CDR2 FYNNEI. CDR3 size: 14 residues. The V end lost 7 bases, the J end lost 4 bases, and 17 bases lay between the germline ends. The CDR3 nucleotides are TGTGCCAGCACCAAGACAGCTGGTGGATACGAGCAGTACTTC. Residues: CASTKTAGGYEQYF. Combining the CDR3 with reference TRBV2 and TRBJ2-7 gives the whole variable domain EPEVTQTPSHQVTQMGQEVILRCVPISNHLYFYWYRQILGQKVEFLVSFYNNEISEKSEIFDDQFSVERPDGSNFTLKIRSTKLEDSAMYFCASTKTAGGYEQYFGPGTRLTVT.

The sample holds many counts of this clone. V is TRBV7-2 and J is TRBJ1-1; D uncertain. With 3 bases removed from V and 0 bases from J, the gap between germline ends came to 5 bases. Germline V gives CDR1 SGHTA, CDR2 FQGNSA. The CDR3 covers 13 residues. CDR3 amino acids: CASSFSVNTEAFF. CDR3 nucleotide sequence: TGTGCCAGCAGCTTTTCGGTGAACACTGAAGCTTTCTTT.

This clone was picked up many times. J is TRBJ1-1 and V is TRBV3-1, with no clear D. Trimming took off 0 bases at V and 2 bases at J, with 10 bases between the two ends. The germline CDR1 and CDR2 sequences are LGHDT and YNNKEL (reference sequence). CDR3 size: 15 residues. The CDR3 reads CASSQDDTPNTEAFF. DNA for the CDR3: TGTGCCAGCAGCCAAGATGATACACCTAACACTGAAGCTTTCTTT.

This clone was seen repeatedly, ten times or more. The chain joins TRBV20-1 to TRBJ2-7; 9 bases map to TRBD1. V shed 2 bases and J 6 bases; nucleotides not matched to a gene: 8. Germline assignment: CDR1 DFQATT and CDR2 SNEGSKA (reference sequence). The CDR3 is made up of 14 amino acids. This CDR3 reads CSARSGTGSLEQYF. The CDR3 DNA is TGCAGTGCTAGATCCGGGACAGGGTCTCTCGAGCAGTACTTC.

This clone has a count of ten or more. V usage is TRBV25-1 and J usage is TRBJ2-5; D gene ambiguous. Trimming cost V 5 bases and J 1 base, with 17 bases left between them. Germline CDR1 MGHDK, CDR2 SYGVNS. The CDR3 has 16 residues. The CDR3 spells CASSPLLEWGQETQYF. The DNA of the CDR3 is TGTGCCAGCAGTCCCCTGCTTGAGTGGGGCCAAGAGACCCAGTACTTC.

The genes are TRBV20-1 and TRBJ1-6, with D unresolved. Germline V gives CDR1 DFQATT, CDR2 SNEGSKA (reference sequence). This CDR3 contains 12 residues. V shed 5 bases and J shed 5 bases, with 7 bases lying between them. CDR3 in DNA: TGCAGTGCTGTACAAAATAATTCACCCCTCCACTTT. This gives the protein CSAVQNNSPLHF.

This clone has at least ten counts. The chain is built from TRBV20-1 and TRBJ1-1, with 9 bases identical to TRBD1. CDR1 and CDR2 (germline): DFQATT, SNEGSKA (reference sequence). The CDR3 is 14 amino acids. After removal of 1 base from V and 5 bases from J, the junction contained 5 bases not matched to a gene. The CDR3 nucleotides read TGCAGTGCTAGAGTGACAGGGGGTAATACTGAAGCTTTCTTT. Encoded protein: CSARVTGGNTEAFF.

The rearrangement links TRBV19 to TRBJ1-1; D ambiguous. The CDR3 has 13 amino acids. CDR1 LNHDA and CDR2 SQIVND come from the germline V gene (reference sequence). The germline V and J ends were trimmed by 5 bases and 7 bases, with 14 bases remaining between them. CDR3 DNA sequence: TGTGCCAGTAGTCTGGGCTGGGCCAATGAAGCTTTCTTT. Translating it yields CASSLGWANEAFF.

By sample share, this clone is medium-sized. CDR3 bases: TGCGCCAGCAGCTTGGTGCCAGACTATGGCTACACCTTC. Encoded protein: CASSLVPDYGYTF. The chain joins TRBV5-1 to TRBJ1-2; D not certain. The CDR3 loop spans 13 amino acids. Germline CDR1 is SGHRS and CDR2 is YFSETQ. Trimming stripped 0 bases from V and 3 bases from J, with 6 bases between. The variable domain in full, with the rest retrieved from reference TRBV5-1 and TRBJ1-2, is KAGVTQTPRYLIKTRGQQVTLSCSPISGHRSVSWYQQTPGQGLQFLFEYFSETQRNKGNFPGRFSGRQFSNSRSEMNVSTLELGDSALYLCASSLVPDYGYTFGSGTRLTVV.

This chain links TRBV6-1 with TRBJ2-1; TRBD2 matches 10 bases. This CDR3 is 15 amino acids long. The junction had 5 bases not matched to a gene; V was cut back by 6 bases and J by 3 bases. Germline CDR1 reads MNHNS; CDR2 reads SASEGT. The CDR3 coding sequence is TGTGCCAGCAGGAATAGCGGGGGGAACTACAATGAGCAGTTCTTC. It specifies CASRNSGGNYNEQFF.